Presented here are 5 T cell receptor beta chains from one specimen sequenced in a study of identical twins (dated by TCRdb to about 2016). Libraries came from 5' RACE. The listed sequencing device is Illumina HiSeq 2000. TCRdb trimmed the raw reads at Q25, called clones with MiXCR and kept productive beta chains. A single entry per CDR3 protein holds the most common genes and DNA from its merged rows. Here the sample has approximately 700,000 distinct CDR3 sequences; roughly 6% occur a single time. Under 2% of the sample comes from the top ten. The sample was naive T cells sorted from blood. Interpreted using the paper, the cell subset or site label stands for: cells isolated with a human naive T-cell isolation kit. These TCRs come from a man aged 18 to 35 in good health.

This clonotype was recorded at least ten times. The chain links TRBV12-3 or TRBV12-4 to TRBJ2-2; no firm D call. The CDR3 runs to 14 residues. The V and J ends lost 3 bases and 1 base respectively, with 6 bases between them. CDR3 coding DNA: TGTGCCAGCAGTTTCCGGAAGAACACCGGGGAGCTGTTTTTT. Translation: CASSFRKNTGELFF.

The CDR3: CASSLAGQESYEQYV. CDR3 bases: TGCGCCAGCAGCTTGGCAGGACAGGAGTCCTACGAGCAGTACGTC. The V call is TRBV5-1, the J call TRBJ2-7, with TRBD1 matching over 7 bases. The CDR3 is 15 amino acids. Germline V gene data show CDR1 as SGHRS and CDR2 as YFSETQ. Trimming at V came to 0 bases and at J to 1 base, leaving 4 bases not matched to a gene.

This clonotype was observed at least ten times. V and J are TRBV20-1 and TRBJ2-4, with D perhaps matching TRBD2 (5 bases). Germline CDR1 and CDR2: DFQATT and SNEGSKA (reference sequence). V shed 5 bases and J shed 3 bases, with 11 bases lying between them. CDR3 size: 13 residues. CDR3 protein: CSAAHGVKNIQYF. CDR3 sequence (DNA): TGCAGTGCTGCCCACGGGGTCAAAAACATTCAGTACTTC.

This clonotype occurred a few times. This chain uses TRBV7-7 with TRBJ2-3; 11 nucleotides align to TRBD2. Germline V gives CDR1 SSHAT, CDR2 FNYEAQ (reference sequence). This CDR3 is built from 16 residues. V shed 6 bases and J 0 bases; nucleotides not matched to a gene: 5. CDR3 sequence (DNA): TGTGCCAGCAGTCCTAGCGGGAGGATTAGCACAGATACGCAGTATTTT. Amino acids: CASSPSGRISTDTQYF.

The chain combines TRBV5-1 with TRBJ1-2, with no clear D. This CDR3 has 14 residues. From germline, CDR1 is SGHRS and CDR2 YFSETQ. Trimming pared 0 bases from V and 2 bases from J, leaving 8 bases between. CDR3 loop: CASSLDSVNYGYTF. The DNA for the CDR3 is TGCGCCAGCAGCTTGGACAGCGTCAACTATGGCTACACCTTC.